The sequence of this TCR beta chain was determined in a study of technical replicates of blood from several donors. V was pared by 2 bases and J by 3 bases, with 11 bases between. The CDR3 runs to 14 residues. The germline CDR1 and CDR2 sequences are GTSNPN and SVGIG (reference sequence). Clones were read by immunoSEQ multiplex PCR, and TCRdb kept only the in-frame ones, dropping some. Here the sample spans nearly 80,000 clones, 90% to 95% being singletons. This sequence was found in a human donor in good health. This chain connects TRBV30 to TRBJ1-5, with a possible D match to TRBD1 (5 bases). Sequences were obtained from T cells isolated from PBMCs. The CDR3 reads CAWSLWGDNQPQHF. Here the CDR3 DNA reads TGTGCCTGGAGTCTGTGGGGGGACAATCAGCCCCAGCATTTT.